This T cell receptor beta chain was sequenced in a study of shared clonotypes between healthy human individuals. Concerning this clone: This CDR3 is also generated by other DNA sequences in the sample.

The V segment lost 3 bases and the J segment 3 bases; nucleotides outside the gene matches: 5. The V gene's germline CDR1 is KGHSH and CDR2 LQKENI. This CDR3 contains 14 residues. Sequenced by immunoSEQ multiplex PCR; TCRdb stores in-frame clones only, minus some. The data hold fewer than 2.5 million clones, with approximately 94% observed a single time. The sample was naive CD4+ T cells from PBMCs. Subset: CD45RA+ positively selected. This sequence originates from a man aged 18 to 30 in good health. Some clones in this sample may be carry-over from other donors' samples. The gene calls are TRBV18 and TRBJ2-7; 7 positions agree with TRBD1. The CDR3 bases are TGTGCCAGCTCACCCCGGGACAGATTCTACGAGCAGTACTTC. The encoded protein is CASSPRDRFYEQYF. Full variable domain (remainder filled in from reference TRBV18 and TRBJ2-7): NAGVMQNPRHLVRRRGQEARLRCSPMKGHSHVYWYRQLPEEGLKFMVYLQKENIIDESGMPKERFSAEFPKEGPSILRIQQVVRGDSAAYFCASSPRDRFYEQYFGPGTRLTVT.